This T cell receptor beta chain was found in a study of shared clonotypes between healthy human individuals. Donors were Caucasian adults residing in Nashville, Tennessee, USA. Partitioning of CD4+ cells yielded a CD45RA+ naive subset and a CD45RA-negative memory subset. Between the trimmed V and J ends, which lost 2 bases and 2 bases, there was a span of 8 bases. This CDR3 comprises 14 residues. Germline values: CDR1 SGHRS, CDR2 YFSETQ. Clones were read by immunoSEQ multiplex PCR, and TCRdb kept only the in-frame ones, dropping some. The profile shows approximately 1,000,000 clones, around 77% of them singletons. A note on this clone: The same CDR3 is also encoded by other DNA sequences in this sample.

The chain couples TRBV5-1 to TRBJ1-5; TRBD1 is a possible D gene (6 bases). The sequence derives from a man aged 18 to 30 in good health. Some clones in this sample may be carry-over from other donors' samples. The material sequenced was memory CD4+ T cells from PBMCs. Subset: CD45RA-negative fraction. This CDR3 reads CASSFEGGNQPQHF. In nucleotides, the CDR3 is TGCGCCAGCAGCTTCGAGGGGGGCAATCAGCCCCAGCATTTT.